Below, 13 T cell receptor beta chains from the same sample are listed, as sequenced in a study of long-term antiretroviral therapy in people with HIV. Samples were assayed with immunoSEQ v3.0 at survey level. Using immunoSEQ multiplex PCR, the repertoire was profiled, and TCRdb retains in-frame clones only, with some absent. Here the sample spans over 15,000 clones, over 75% being singletons. Material: unsorted PBMCs, obtained 0.1 years before starting antiretroviral therapy. Source of these receptors: a man between 18 and 29 years old with HIV.

V and J are TRBV7-6 and TRBJ1-2, with D uncertain. The CDR3 covers 15 residues. CDR1 is SGHVS and CDR2 is FNYEAQ in the germline V gene. The V end was cut by 5 bases, the J end by 4 bases, with 17 bases between. The CDR3 here is CASSSWSRKTYGYTF. The CDR3 DNA reads TGTGCCAGCAGCAGTTGGTCTCGAAAGACCTATGGCTACACCTTC.

There are a few counts of this clone. The gene calls are TRBV7-9 and TRBJ1-1; D is ambiguous. The germline V and J ends were trimmed by 5 bases and 1 base, with 11 bases remaining between them. CDR1 and CDR2 (germline): SEHNR, FQNEAQ (reference sequence). The CDR3 totals 14 residues. The CDR3 loop is CASSPGPGNTEAFF. The CDR3 DNA reads TGTGCCAGCAGCCCAGGACCAGGGAACACTGAAGCTTTCTTT. Complete variable domain (other parts from reference TRBV7-9 and TRBJ1-1): DTGVSQNPRHKITKRGQNVTFRCDPISEHNRLYWYRQTLGQGPEFLTYFQNEAQLEKSRLLSDRFSAERPKGSFSTLEIQRTEQGDSAMYLCASSPGPGNTEAFFGQGTRLTVV.

The rearrangement joins TRBV28 to TRBJ2-2, with D perhaps being TRBD1 or TRBD2 (6 bases each). This CDR3 is 16 amino acids long. In germline, CDR1 is MDHEN, CDR2 SYDVKM. Trimming shortened V by 11 bases and J by 4 bases, and 23 bases separated the two germline ends. In DNA form, the CDR3 reads TGTGCCTCCCCCGGGCCGGGGGCCCCCGGCACCGGGGAGCTGTTTTTT. Amino acids: CASPGPGAPGTGELFF.

The chain uses TRBV28 and TRBJ2-3; D may match TRBD1 or TRBD2 (5 bases each). The CDR3 length is 14 residues. Trimming took 5 bases from V and 7 from J, leaving 16 bases between them. Germline V lookup: CDR1 MDHEN, CDR2 SYDVKM. This chain's CDR3 is CASSPGPPGYTQYF. CDR3 DNA sequence: TGTGCCAGCAGTCCAGGGCCCCCGGGGTATACGCAGTATTTT.

V gene TRBV5-1 combines with J gene TRBJ1-2, with TRBD1 identical over 7 bases. This CDR3 region has 16 residues. Trimming took 2 bases from V and 4 from J; bases not matched to a gene: 11. Germline V gene lookup returns CDR1 SGHRS and CDR2 YFSETQ. The CDR3 DNA follows: TGCGCCAGCAGCTTCGGGACAGAAAGAAAGACCTATGGCTACACCTTC. As protein: CASSFGTERKTYGYTF.

This chain uses TRBV5-1 with TRBJ1-1; D is possibly TRBD1 (6 bases). Looked up from germline, CDR1 is SGHRS and CDR2 is YFSETQ. Trimming removed 3 bases from V and 1 base from J, with 13 bases in between. The CDR3 runs 15 residues. The CDR3 sequence: CASSWGGASNTEAFF. The CDR3 DNA reads TGCGCCAGCAGCTGGGGGGGGGCTTCGAACACTGAAGCTTTCTTT.

J is TRBJ2-2 and V is TRBV28, with D possibly being TRBD2 (6 bases). Between the trimmed V and J ends, which lost 10 bases and 7 bases, there was a span of 13 bases. Germline values: CDR1 MDHEN, CDR2 SYDVKM. This CDR3 comprises 12 residues. CDR3 sequence: CAITPGGGELFF. CDR3 DNA sequence: TGTGCCATCACTCCCGGGGGCGGGGAGCTGTTTTTT.

This clone was found a few times. The CDR3 DNA reads TGTGCCAGCAGCAAAGCCTTGCTGCGGAATGAGCAGTTCTTC. Translated, it gives CASSKALLRNEQFF. This chain uses TRBV21-1 with TRBJ2-1; TRBD2 is the table's D call, not checked against the DNA. TRBV21-1 is described as a pseudogene. The CDR3 is made up of 14 amino acids.

This chain joins TRBV18 and TRBJ2-2; D is unresolved. This CDR3 contains 16 residues. Trimming removed 6 bases at V and 1 base at J, with 15 bases between. CDR1 is KGHSH and CDR2 is LQKENI in the germline V gene. The CDR3 here is CASSPASLRNTGELFF. The CDR3 DNA is TGTGCCAGCTCCCCCGCCTCCCTGCGGAACACCGGGGAGCTGTTTTTT.

This clone was counted between two and nine times. This chain links TRBV7-3 with TRBJ2-2; D perhaps matches TRBD1 (6 bases). Trimming took 5 bases from V and 4 from J, leaving 14 bases between them. Germline V gives CDR1 SGHTA, CDR2 FQGTGA. CDR3 length equals 15 residues. CDR3 residues: CASSPDRFGTGELFF. DNA for the CDR3: TGTGCCAGCAGCCCTGACAGGTTCGGCACCGGGGAGCTGTTTTTT.

V usage is TRBV11-1 and J usage is TRBJ2-5, with D perhaps TRBD2 (5 bases). CDR1 is SGHAT and CDR2 is FQDESV in the germline V gene (reference sequence). CDR3 size: 15 residues. The germline V and J ends were trimmed by 5 bases and 1 base, with 14 bases remaining between them. The CDR3 loop is CASSPPLASQETQYF. The CDR3 region has the DNA TGTGCCAGCAGCCCCCCGCTAGCCAGCCAAGAGACCCAGTACTTC.

This rearrangement joins TRBV27 to TRBJ2-1; D is uncertain. This CDR3 spans 16 amino acids. Trimming pared 8 bases from V and 1 base from J, leaving 18 bases between. Germline-derived CDR1 and CDR2 are MNHEY and SMNVEV (reference sequence). CDR3 residues: CASSIEVFGSYNEQFF. The CDR3, as DNA: TGTGCCAGCTCAATCGAGGTATTTGGGTCCTACAATGAGCAGTTCTTC.

This clone appeared a single time. J is TRBJ2-3 and V is TRBV19; TRBD2 matches at 14 bases. This CDR3 comprises 16 residues. From germline, CDR1 is LNHDA and CDR2 SQIVND (reference sequence). V was clipped by 3 bases and J by 6 bases; unmatched bases: 5. The CDR3 here is CASSIGLAGGSDTQYF. DNA for the CDR3: TGTGCCAGTAGTATTGGACTAGCGGGGGGTTCGGATACGCAGTATTTT.